Each of the 14 T cell receptor beta chains below was sequenced from the same sample in a study of cytotoxic CD8 clonotypes in ibrutinib-treated CLL. Repertoires were generated with immunoSEQ multiplex PCR, while TCRdb's copy carries only in-frame clones and drops some. Among around 29,000 clones listed, over 55% were seen once. The material sequenced was PBMCs, taken after 24 months of ibrutinib treatment. The source of these receptors is a human donor with chronic lymphocytic leukemia.

This clone was observed a few times. The chain couples TRBV18 to TRBJ1-5; tentatively, D is TRBD1 (5 bases). Trimming took 3 bases from V and 0 from J, leaving 9 bases between them. The V gene's germline CDR1 is KGHSH and CDR2 LQKENI. This CDR3 has 15 amino acids. CDR3 coding DNA: TGTGCCAGCTCACCCGGACACCTTAGCAATCAGCCCCAGCATTTT. Its protein product is CASSPGHLSNQPQHF.

V usage is TRBV30 and J usage is TRBJ2-7; TRBD1 aligns across 10 bases. This CDR3 comprises 15 residues. Trimming took 0 bases from V and 4 from J; bases not matched to a gene: 6. Germline V gene lookup returns CDR1 GTSNPN and CDR2 SVGIG (reference sequence). CDR3 region: CAWSVGTGVKYEQYF. Here the CDR3 DNA reads TGTGCCTGGAGTGTAGGGACAGGGGTTAAGTACGAGCAGTACTTC.

The J gene is TRBJ2-5, the V gene TRBV21-1; no DNA check was done on the table's D call, TRBD2. TRBV21-1 constitutes a pseudogene. CDR3 size: 13 residues. CDR3 amino acids: CASSKGTRGGQYF. CDR3 in DNA: TGTGCCAGCAGCAAAGGGACGCGCGGAGGCCAGTACTTC.

This clone was seen only once. This sequence joins TRBV5-1 and TRBJ2-3, with 9 bases that match TRBD1. In germline, CDR1 is SGHRS, CDR2 YFSETQ. The ends lost 0 bases at V and 6 bases at J; junction bases unmatched: 17. The length of the CDR3 is 19 residues. CDR3 region: CASSLEKQGALSRSDTQYF. CDR3 sequence (DNA): TGCGCCAGCAGCTTGGAAAAACAGGGGGCTTTGTCGCGGAGCGATACGCAGTATTTT.

The J gene is TRBJ2-3, the V gene TRBV19, with D perhaps TRBD2 (7 bases). Germline loops: CDR1 LNHDA, CDR2 SQIVND (reference sequence). V shed 10 bases and J shed 1 base, with 15 bases lying between them. The CDR3 spans 14 residues. CDR3 sequence (DNA): TGTGCCACACGAAGGGGGGGGCGCACAGATACGCAGTATTTT. Its translation: CATRRGGRTDTQYF.

This rearrangement joins TRBV28 to TRBJ2-2; 8 bases are a match to TRBD1. The V and J ends lost 7 bases and 6 bases, in that order; junction bases with no gene match: 10. The germline CDR1 and CDR2 sequences are MDHEN and SYDVKM. The CDR3 has 15 amino acids. The DNA for the CDR3 is TGTGCCAGCACCTCAGGGGGCGCAGGGGCCGGGGAGCTGTTTTTT. This gives the protein CASTSGGAGAGELFF. The full variable domain, its missing parts supplied by reference TRBV28 and TRBJ2-2, is DVKVTQSSRYLVKRTGEKVFLECVQDMDHENMFWYRQDPGLGLRLIYFSYDVKMKEKGDIPEGYSVSREKKERFSLILESASTNQTSMYLCASTSGGAGAGELFFGEGSRLTVL.

The rearrangement uses TRBV5-1 and TRBJ1-2; 8 bases line up with TRBD1. Trimming cost V 2 bases and J 8 bases; bases outside gene matches: 11. The CDR3 is 15 amino acids. Germline loops: CDR1 SGHRS, CDR2 YFSETQ. CDR3 in DNA: TGCGCCAGCAGCTTTGAGGTGGACAGGGAAGGAGGCTACACCTTC. It codes for CASSFEVDREGGYTF.

The chain employs TRBV11-3 and TRBJ2-2; 9 positions match TRBD2. Germline V gene data show CDR1 as SGHNT and CDR2 as YENEEA. The length of the CDR3 is 15 residues. The V gene end was trimmed by 4 bases and the J gene end by 6 bases; junction bases not matched to a gene: 6. This CDR3 reads CASSSQRGASGELFF. CDR3 bases: TGTGCCAGCAGCTCCCAGCGGGGGGCCTCCGGGGAGCTGTTTTTT.

The J gene is TRBJ2-7, the V gene TRBV28; D possibly uses TRBD1 or TRBD2 (5 bases each). The CDR3 extends over 14 amino acids. V was cut by 6 bases and J by 2 bases, with 14 bases left in between. In germline, CDR1 is MDHEN, CDR2 SYDVKM. CDR3 nucleotide sequence: TGTGCCAGCAGGGGGGACCTGATTGCCTACGAGCAGTACTTC. As protein: CASRGDLIAYEQYF. Drawing the rest from reference TRBV28 and TRBJ2-7, the complete variable domain is DVKVTQSSRYLVKRTGEKVFLECVQDMDHENMFWYRQDPGLGLRLIYFSYDVKMKEKGDIPEGYSVSREKKERFSLILESASTNQTSMYLCASRGDLIAYEQYFGPGTRLTVT.

CDR3 amino acids: CASSPEGEPHTLLEKLFF. The DNA of the CDR3 is TGTGCCAGCAGCCCCGAGGGGGAACCCCACACCTTACTGGAAAAACTGTTTTTT. The V call is TRBV9, the J call TRBJ1-4; tentative D call: TRBD1 (6 bases). CDR3 length equals 18 residues. Per the germline V gene, CDR1 is SGDLS and CDR2 is YYNGEE. Deletions cut 4 bases from V and 8 bases from J, with 27 bases between.

This clone was seen many times. The chain employs TRBV7-9 and TRBJ1-2; D gene uncertain. V shed 8 bases and J shed 0 bases, with 13 bases lying between them. This CDR3 comprises 14 residues. Germline V CDR1 and CDR2: SEHNR, FQNEAQ (reference sequence). The DNA for the CDR3 is TGTGCCAGCGCCCTCGGGGAGTCTAACTATGGCTACACCTTC. Its translation: CASALGESNYGYTF. The full variable domain, completed using reference TRBV7-9 and TRBJ1-2, is DTGVSQNPRHKITKRGQNVTFRCDPISEHNRLYWYRQTLGQGPEFLTYFQNEAQLEKSRLLSDRFSAERPKGSFSTLEIQRTEQGDSAMYLCASALGESNYGYTFGSGTRLTVV.

The CDR3 DNA sequence: TGTGCCAGCAGCCCCCCGGGGCGCCATAGCGGGGAGCTGTTTTTT. This codes for CASSPPGRHSGELFF. The V call is TRBV9, the J call TRBJ2-2; D might be TRBD1 or TRBD2, each matching 5 bases. This CDR3 has 15 residues. The germline V gene has CDR1 SGDLS and CDR2 YYNGEE. V lost 4 bases to trimming and J lost 7 bases, with 17 bases between them.

This rearrangement joins TRBV27 to TRBJ2-1; TRBD1 aligns across 10 bases. The germline gives CDR1 MNHEY, CDR2 SMNVEV (reference sequence). This CDR3 contains 15 residues. The V and J ends lost 5 bases and 5 bases, in that order; junction bases with no gene match: 6. CDR3 nucleotide sequence: TGTGCCAGCAGTACCCTGGGGACAGGGGACAATGAGCAGTTCTTC. Translated: CASSTLGTGDNEQFF.

This chain connects TRBV4-1 to TRBJ1-2; tentatively, D is TRBD1 (6 bases). V was clipped by 5 bases and J by 1 base, with 11 bases between them. Germline CDR1 and CDR2: MGHRA and YSYEKL. The CDR3 contains 14 residues. The CDR3 is CASSTDRHNYGYTF. CDR3 in DNA: TGCGCCAGCAGCACCGACAGGCATAACTATGGCTACACCTTC.